This note documents a single T cell receptor (beta chain) sequence. Its antigen is not identified. The sample is drawn from a study of beta chain features in type 1 diabetes. Study conclusions and caveats: Junctions at VDJ sites from type 1 diabetes patients had fewer insertions and more deletions.

Since all of the isolated RNA was reverse transcribed, expressed TCRB transcripts were what got sequenced. Clones were read by immunoSEQ multiplex PCR, and TCRdb kept only the in-frame ones, dropping some. The table shows around 290,000 clones, with 8% occurring only once. The clonotype comes from a woman aged 18 to 35 in good health. The sample taken for sequencing was central memory CD4+ T cells from blood.

CDR3 sequence: CASSPRTDPGLSYEQYF. The CDR3, as DNA: TGTGCCAGTAGTCCACGGACGGACCCTGGGCTCTCCTACGAGCAGTACTTC. The chain recombines TRBV19 with TRBJ2-7, with D hard to call. Germline V gene sequence: CDR1 LNHDA, CDR2 SQIVND (reference sequence). This CDR3 has 17 residues. Trimming cost V 5 bases and J 0 bases, with 20 bases left between them.